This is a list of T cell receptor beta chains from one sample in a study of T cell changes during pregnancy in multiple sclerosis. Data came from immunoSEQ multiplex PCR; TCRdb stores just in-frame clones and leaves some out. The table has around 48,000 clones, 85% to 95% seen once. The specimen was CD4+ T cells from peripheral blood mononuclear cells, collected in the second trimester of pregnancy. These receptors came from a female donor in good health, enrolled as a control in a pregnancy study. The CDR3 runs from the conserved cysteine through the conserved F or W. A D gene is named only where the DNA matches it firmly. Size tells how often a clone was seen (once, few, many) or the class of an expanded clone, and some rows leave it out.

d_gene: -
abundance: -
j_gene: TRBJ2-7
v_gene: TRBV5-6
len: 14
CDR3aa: CASSLTGFSYEQYF
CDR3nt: TGTGCCAGCAGCTTGACAGGTTTTTCCTACGAGCAGTACTTC

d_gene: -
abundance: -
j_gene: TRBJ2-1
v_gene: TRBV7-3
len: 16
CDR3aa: CASSLTASATGDEQFF
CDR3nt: TGTGCCAGCAGCTTAACGGCTAGCGCCACCGGCGATGAGCAGTTCTTC

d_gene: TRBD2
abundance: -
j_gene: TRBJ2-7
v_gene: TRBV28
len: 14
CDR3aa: CASSRRGGSHEQYF
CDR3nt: TGTGCCAGCAGCAGGCGGGGGGGGAGCCACGAGCAGTACTTC

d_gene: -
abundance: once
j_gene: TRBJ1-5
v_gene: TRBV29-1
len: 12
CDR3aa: CSVGDNNQPQHF
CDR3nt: TGCAGCGTCGGGGACAACAATCAGCCCCAGCATTTT

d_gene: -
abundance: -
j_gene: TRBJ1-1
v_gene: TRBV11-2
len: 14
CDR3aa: CASSFGQGGTEAFF
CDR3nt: TGTGCCAGCAGCTTTGGGCAGGGTGGCACTGAAGCTTTCTTT

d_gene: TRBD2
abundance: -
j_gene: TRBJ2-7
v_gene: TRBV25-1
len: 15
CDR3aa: CASSELGGRAFEQYF
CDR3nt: TGTGCCAGCAGCGAATTGGGCGGGAGGGCCTTCGAGCAGTACTTC

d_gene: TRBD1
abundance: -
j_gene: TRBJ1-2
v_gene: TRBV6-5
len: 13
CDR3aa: CASSRDRVYGYTF
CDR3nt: TGTGCCAGCAGCCGGGACAGGGTATATGGCTACACCTTC

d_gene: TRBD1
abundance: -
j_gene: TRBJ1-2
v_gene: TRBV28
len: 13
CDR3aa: CASSGDRAYGYTF
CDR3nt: TGTGCCAGCAGCGGGGACAGGGCCTATGGCTACACCTTC

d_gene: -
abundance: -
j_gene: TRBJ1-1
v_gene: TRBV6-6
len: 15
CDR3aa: CASRLEGGAGTEAFF
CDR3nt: TGTGCCAGCAGACTTGAGGGGGGGGCGGGAACTGAAGCTTTCTTT

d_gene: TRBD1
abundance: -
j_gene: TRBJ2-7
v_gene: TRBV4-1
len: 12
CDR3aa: CASSQTGGEQYF
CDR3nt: TGCGCCAGCAGCCAGACAGGGGGAGAGCAGTACTTC

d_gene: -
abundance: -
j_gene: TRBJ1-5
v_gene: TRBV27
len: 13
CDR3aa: CASSRTGNQPQHF
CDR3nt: TGTGCCAGCAGCAGGACAGGCAATCAGCCCCAGCATTTT

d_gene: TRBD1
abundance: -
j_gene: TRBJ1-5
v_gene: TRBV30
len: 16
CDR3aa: CAWSPRGQGVYQPQHF
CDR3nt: TGTGCCTGGAGTCCTCGCGGACAGGGGGTCTATCAGCCCCAGCATTTT

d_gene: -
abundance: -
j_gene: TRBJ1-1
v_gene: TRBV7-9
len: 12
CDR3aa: CASREETPEAFF
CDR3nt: TGTGCCAGCAGGGAGGAGACACCTGAAGCTTTCTTT

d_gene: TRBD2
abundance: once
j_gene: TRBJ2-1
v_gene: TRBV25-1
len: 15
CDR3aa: CASSEVASGFNEQFF
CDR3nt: TGTGCCAGCAGTGAGGTCGCTAGCGGATTCAATGAGCAGTTCTTC

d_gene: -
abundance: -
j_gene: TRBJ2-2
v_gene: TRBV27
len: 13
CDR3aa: CASRQTNTGELFF
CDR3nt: TGTGCCAGCAGACAAACGAACACCGGGGAGCTGTTTTTT

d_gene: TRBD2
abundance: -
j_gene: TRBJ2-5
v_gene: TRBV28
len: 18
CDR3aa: CASSPIKILAGPQETQYF
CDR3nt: TGTGCCAGCAGCCCCATTAAAATACTAGCGGGACCACAAGAGACCCAGTACTTC

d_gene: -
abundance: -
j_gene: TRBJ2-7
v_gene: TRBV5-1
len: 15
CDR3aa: CASSLGTPGVYEQYF
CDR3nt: TGCGCCAGCAGCTTGGGTACCCCAGGGGTCTACGAGCAGTACTTC

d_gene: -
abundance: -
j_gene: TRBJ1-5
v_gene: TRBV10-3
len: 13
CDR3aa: CAISPDSNQPQHF
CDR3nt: TGTGCCATCAGTCCTGACAGTAATCAGCCCCAGCATTTT

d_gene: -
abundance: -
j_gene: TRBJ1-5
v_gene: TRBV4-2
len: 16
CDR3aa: CASSQGTPYSNQPQHF
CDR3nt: TGTGCCAGCAGCCAAGGAACACCTTATAGCAATCAGCCCCAGCATTTT

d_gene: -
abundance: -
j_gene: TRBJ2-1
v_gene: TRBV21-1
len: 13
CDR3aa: CASSWGRGYEQFF
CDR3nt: TGTGCCAGCAGCTGGGGGAGGGGTTATGAGCAGTTCTTC

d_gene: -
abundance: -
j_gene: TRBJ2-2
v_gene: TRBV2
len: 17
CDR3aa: CASSEALVTVNTGELFF
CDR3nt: TGTGCCAGCAGTGAAGCGCTTGTGACTGTGAACACCGGGGAGCTGTTTTTT

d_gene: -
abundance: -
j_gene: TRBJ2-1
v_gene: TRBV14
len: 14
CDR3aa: CASSQAGVGNEQFF
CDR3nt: TGTGCCAGCAGCCAAGCGGGTGTGGGCAATGAGCAGTTCTTC

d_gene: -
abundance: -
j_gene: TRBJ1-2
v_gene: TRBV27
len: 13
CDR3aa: CASSSTGNYGYTF
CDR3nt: TGTGCCAGCAGTTCGACTGGAAACTATGGCTACACCTTC

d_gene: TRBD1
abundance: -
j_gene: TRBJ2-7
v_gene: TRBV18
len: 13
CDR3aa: CASSQGTEYEQYF
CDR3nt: TGTGCCAGCTCACAAGGGACAGAATACGAGCAGTACTTC

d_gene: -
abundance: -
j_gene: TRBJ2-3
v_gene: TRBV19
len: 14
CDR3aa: CASRVRTGTDTQYF
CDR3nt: TGTGCCAGTAGGGTCCGGACAGGCACAGATACGCAGTATTTT

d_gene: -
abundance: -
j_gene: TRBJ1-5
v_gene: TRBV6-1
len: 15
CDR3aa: CASSEGGSGSQPQHF
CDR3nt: TGTGCCAGCAGTGAAGGCGGGTCGGGGAGTCAGCCCCAGCATTTT

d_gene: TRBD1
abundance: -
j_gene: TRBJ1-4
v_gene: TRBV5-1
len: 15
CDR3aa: CASSWWTGPNEKLFF
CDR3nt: TGCGCCAGCAGTTGGTGGACAGGACCAAATGAAAAACTGTTTTTT

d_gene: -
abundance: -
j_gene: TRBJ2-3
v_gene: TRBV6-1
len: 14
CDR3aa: CASSEQGNTDTQYF
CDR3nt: TGTGCCAGCAGTGAACAGGGGAACACAGATACGCAGTATTTT

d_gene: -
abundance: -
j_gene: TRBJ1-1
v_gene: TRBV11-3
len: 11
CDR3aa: CASSLVTEAFF
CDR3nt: TGTGCCAGCAGCCTCGTAACTGAAGCTTTCTTT

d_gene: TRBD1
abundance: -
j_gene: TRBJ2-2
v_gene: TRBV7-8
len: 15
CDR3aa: CASSWDRGRSGELFF
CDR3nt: TGTGCCAGCAGCTGGGACAGGGGCAGGTCCGGGGAGCTGTTTTTT

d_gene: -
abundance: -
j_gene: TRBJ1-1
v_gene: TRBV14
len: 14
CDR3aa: CASSQDPRNTEAFF
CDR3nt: TGTGCCAGCAGCCAAGACCCCAGGAACACTGAAGCTTTCTTT

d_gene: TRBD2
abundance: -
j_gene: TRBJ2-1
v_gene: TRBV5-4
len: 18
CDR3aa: CASSLGLAGGSLYNEQFF
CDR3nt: TGTGCCAGCAGCTTGGGACTAGCGGGAGGGTCGCTCTACAATGAGCAGTTCTTC

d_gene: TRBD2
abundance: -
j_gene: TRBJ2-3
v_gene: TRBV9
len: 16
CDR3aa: CASSPLAGGTTDTQYF
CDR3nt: TGTGCCAGCAGCCCCTTAGCGGGGGGGACCACAGATACGCAGTATTTT

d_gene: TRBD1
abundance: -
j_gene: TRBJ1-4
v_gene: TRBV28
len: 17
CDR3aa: CASSQDRGPIGNEKLFF
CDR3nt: TGTGCCAGCAGCCAGGACAGGGGGCCTATCGGTAATGAAAAACTGTTTTTT

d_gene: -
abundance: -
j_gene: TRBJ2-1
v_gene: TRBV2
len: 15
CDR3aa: CASSELLVGEDEQFF
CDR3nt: TGTGCCAGCAGTGAATTATTGGTGGGGGAGGATGAGCAGTTCTTC

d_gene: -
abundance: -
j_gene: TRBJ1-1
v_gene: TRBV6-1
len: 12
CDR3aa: CASSGVALEAFF
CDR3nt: TGTGCCAGCAGTGGGGTTGCCTTGGAGGCTTTCTTT

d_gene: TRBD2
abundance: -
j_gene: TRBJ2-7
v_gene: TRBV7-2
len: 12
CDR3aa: CASSALAYEQYF
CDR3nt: TGTGCCAGCAGCGCACTAGCGTACGAGCAGTACTTC

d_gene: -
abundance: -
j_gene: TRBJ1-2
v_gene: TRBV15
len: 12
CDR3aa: CATSRERYGYTF
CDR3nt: TGTGCCACCAGCAGAGAGAGATATGGCTACACCTTC

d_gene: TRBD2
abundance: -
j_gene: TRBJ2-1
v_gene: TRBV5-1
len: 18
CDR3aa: CASLGGGTGADLYNEQFF
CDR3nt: TGCGCCAGCCTGGGGGGGGGAACAGGTGCTGACCTCTACAATGAGCAGTTCTTC

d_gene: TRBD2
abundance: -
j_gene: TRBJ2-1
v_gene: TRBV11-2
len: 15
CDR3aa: CASSPSSGRGNEQFF
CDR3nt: TGTGCCAGCAGCCCATCTAGCGGGAGGGGCAATGAGCAGTTCTTC

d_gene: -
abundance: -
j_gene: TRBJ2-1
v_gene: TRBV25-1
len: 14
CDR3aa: CASRRTEAGNEQFF
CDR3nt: TGTGCCAGCAGGCGGACGGAGGCGGGGAATGAGCAGTTCTTC

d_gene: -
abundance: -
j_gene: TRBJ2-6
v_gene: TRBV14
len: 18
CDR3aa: CASSQVQFSLSGANVLTF
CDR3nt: TGTGCCAGCAGCCAAGTACAATTTTCGTTGTCTGGGGCCAACGTCCTGACTTTC

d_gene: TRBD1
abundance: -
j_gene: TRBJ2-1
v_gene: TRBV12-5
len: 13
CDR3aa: CASGLATGTGEFF
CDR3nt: TGTGCTAGTGGTTTGGCCACCGGGACAGGGGAGTTCTTC

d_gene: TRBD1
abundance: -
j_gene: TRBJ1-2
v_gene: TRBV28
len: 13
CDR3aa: CASRTGLGYGYTF
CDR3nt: TGTGCCAGCCGGACAGGGCTCGGCTATGGCTACACCTTC